This TCR beta chain was retrieved from a study of regulatory T cells in long-lasting Graves disease. Notes on the study in general: Persistent disease favored TRBV28, TRBJ1-2 and TRBJ2-5. Possibly, accuracy suffered from the small sample size. With approximately 2,500 shared public clonotypes, persistent patients exceeded new patients, who shared just over 950.

The germline V and J ends were trimmed by 1 base and 9 bases, with 9 bases remaining between them. Germline CDR1 reads SGHVS; CDR2 reads FQNEAQ. The length of the CDR3 is 12 residues. This clonotype was counted between two and nine times. The antigen remains unidentified. Time point given: newly diagnosed GD, antithyroid drugs for less than 3 months. The authors made the TCR library using RNA they extracted from PBMCs. Construction of the TCR beta libraries employed iRepertoire HTBI primers in conjunction with Arm-PCR of CDR3 regions. TCRdb re-derived calls from the multiplex PCR reads in MiXCR, one entry per CDR3 protein. The sample records 500,000 to 700,000 distinct CDR3 sequences, roughly 15% being singletons. The sample also formed part of further work on T cells in Graves' hyperthyroidism and ophthalmopathy. That paper adds: Stable hyperthyroidism was separated from ophthalmopathy by a model based on 13 V-J features.

The chain joins TRBV7-8 to TRBJ2-5, with D possibly TRBD2 on 5 matching bases. Material: peripheral blood mononuclear cells (PBMCs), obtained at new diagnosis, from a patient treated with antithyroid drugs. This TCR derives from a woman aged 25-40 years with Graves disease. CDR3 nucleotide sequence: TGTGCCAGCAGCTTAGTTTTCGGGGCCCAGTACTTC. Amino acid sequence: CASSLVFGAQYF. Using reference TRBV7-8 and TRBJ2-5 for the parts outside the CDR3, the full variable domain is GAGVSQSPRYKVAKRGQDVALRCDPISGHVSLFWYQQALGQGPEFLTYFQNEAQLDKSGLPSDRFFAERPEGSVSTLKIQRTQQEDSAVYLCASSLVFGAQYFGPGTRLLVL.